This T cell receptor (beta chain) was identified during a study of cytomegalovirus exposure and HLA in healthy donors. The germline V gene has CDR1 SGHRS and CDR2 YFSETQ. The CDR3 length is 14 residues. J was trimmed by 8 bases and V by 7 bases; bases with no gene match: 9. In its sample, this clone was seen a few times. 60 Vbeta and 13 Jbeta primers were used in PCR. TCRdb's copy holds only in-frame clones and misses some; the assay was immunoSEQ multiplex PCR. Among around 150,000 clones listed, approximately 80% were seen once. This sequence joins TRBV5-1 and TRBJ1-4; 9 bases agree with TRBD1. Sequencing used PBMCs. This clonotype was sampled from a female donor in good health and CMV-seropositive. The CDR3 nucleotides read TGCGCCAGCCATCCGACAGGGGGAAGAGAAAAACTGTTTTTT. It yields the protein CASHPTGGREKLFF.